The 21 T cell receptor beta chains presented below share a single source sample, sequenced in a study of somatic mutations in cytotoxic T cells in rheumatoid arthritis. TCRdb keeps only in-frame clones here, not all; method: immunoSEQ multiplex PCR. Of 6,000 or so clones in the sample, 60% to 80% are singletons; the top ten hold 25% to 30%. The starting material was CD8+ T cells sorted from blood, obtained at a follow-up visit. The receptors stem from a woman in her seventies with rheumatoid arthritis.

The J gene is TRBJ2-3, the V gene TRBV14; D is ambiguous. This CDR3 region has 16 residues. V was pared by 1 base and J by 6 bases, with 17 bases between. From germline, CDR1 is SGHDN and CDR2 FVKESK. The CDR3 DNA sequence: TGTGCCAGCAGCCAAGGAATTAGAGTCTTTGCGGATACGCAGTATTTT. This encodes CASSQGIRVFADTQYF.

This clone was seen a single time. The chain has TRBV6-6 and TRBJ1-5; no definite D call. Germline V gives CDR1 MNHNY, CDR2 SVGAGI (reference sequence). V was shortened by 6 bases and J by 5 bases, with 14 bases between the two germline ends. The CDR3 consists of 14 residues. This chain's CDR3 is CASRGQGLYQPQHF. The CDR3 nucleotides read TGTGCCAGCAGGGGTCAAGGCCTTTATCAGCCCCAGCATTTT.

CDR3 bases: TGTGCCAGCAGTTTACGTGGGGTTGGAGAGACCCAGTACTTC. The encoded protein is CASSLRGVGETQYF. The rearrangement links TRBV28 to TRBJ2-5; D gene uncertain. From germline, CDR1 is MDHEN and CDR2 SYDVKM. This CDR3 spans 14 amino acids. V dropped 2 bases and J dropped 4 bases, with 11 bases sitting between them.

The V gene is TRBV7-9, the J gene TRBJ2-5; tentative D call: TRBD1 (6 bases). CDR3 length: 15 residues. The V gene's germline CDR1 is SEHNR and CDR2 FQNEAQ (reference sequence). V lost 4 bases and J 9 bases, leaving 21 bases between the germline ends. In DNA, the CDR3 is TGTGCCAGCAGCTACCTGACAGGACCCTCCGGCGCCCAGTACTTC. Protein product: CASSYLTGPSGAQYF.

The chain has TRBV7-9 and TRBJ1-5, with D unresolved. This CDR3 contains 12 residues. CDR1 and CDR2 from the germline V gene are SEHNR and FQNEAQ (reference sequence). V was shortened by 3 bases and J by 6 bases, with 6 bases between the two germline ends. The CDR3 loop is CASSFGGQPQHF. The DNA for the CDR3 is TGTGCCAGCAGCTTCGGTGGTCAGCCCCAGCATTTT.

The J gene is TRBJ2-1, the V gene TRBV13, with a tentative D call TRBD2 (7 bases). The V gene lost 8 bases and the J gene lost 9 bases, with 29 bases spanning the gap. The germline V gene has CDR1 PRHDT and CDR2 FYEKMQ (reference sequence). The CDR3 runs 17 residues. The CDR3 DNA reads TGTGCCAGCGCCTCGCGGACTGACAGCCCGAGGGGGGGTGAGCAGTTCTTC. Its protein product is CASASRTDSPRGGEQFF.

This clone has more than one count but fewer than ten. The gene calls are TRBV6-4 and TRBJ2-1; 9 bases are shared with TRBD1. Per germline, CDR1 MRHNA and CDR2 SNTAGT. The CDR3 consists of 15 residues. V was pared by 3 bases and J by 4 bases, with 4 bases of the junction left unmatched. The CDR3 here is CASSEETGGYNEQFF. The CDR3 DNA reads TGTGCCAGCAGTGAGGAGACAGGGGGATACAATGAGCAGTTCTTC.

The V call is TRBV7-9, the J call TRBJ2-1; possibly TRBD2 for D (5 bases). V gave up 1 base and J gave up 1 base, with 11 bases separating them. The CDR3 has 16 residues. CDR1 is SEHNR, CDR2 FQNEAQ, per germline (reference sequence). The CDR3 sequence: CASSLDGRPSYNEQFF. In nucleotides, the CDR3 is TGTGCCAGCAGCTTAGATGGGAGACCATCCTACAATGAGCAGTTCTTC.

This clone was seen just once. Here the CDR3 DNA reads TGTGCCAGCAGTGAATGGGGGGAGATTAACTATGGCTACACCTTC. Its translation is CASSEWGEINYGYTF. This sequence joins TRBV25-1 and TRBJ1-2; D might be TRBD1 (5 bases). CDR1 MGHDK and CDR2 SYGVNS come from the germline V gene. CDR3 length: 15 amino acids. The V gene lost 1 base and the J gene lost 1 base, with 10 bases spanning the gap.

V gene TRBV5-1 combines with J gene TRBJ1-5, with unresolved D. The V end lost 0 bases, the J end lost 6 bases, and 7 bases lay between the germline ends. The CDR3 is 13 residues long. Germline V CDR1 and CDR2: SGHRS, YFSETQ. The CDR3, as DNA: TGCGCCAGCAGCTTGGCCTACGGTCAGCCCCAGCATTTT. It is translated as CASSLAYGQPQHF. Variable domain in full (rest from reference TRBV5-1 and TRBJ1-5): KAGVTQTPRYLIKTRGQQVTLSCSPISGHRSVSWYQQTPGQGLQFLFEYFSETQRNKGNFPGRFSGRQFSNSRSEMNVSTLELGDSALYLCASSLAYGQPQHFGDGTRLSIL.

V is TRBV11-2 and J is TRBJ2-5; a weak D match, TRBD2 (5 bases). V shed 1 base and J shed 4 bases, with 13 bases lying between them. In germline, CDR1 is SGHAT, CDR2 FQNNGV. The CDR3 is 15 residues long. For the CDR3, the DNA is TGTGCCAGCAGCTTAGCCGGAGAGGGTGGAGAGACCCAGTACTTC. It codes for CASSLAGEGGETQYF.

The chain employs TRBV27 and TRBJ2-7; D call uncertain. Trimming pared 0 bases from V and 1 base from J, leaving 7 bases between. Germline CDR1 is MNHEY and CDR2 is SMNVEV (reference sequence). The length of the CDR3 is 14 residues. The CDR3, as DNA: TGTGCCAGCAGTTTATCGACCCTTTCCTACGAGCAGTACTTC. It yields the protein CASSLSTLSYEQYF.

This clone came up a few times. The chain employs TRBV4-1 and TRBJ2-5, with 8 bases identical to TRBD1. This CDR3 is 17 amino acids long. With V trimmed by 4 bases and J by 1 base, 11 bases remained unmatched. CDR1 is MGHRA, CDR2 YSYEKL, per germline. CDR3 protein: CASSPGDQGAVQETQYF. CDR3 DNA sequence: TGCGCCAGCAGCCCCGGAGACCAGGGGGCTGTCCAAGAGACCCAGTACTTC.

This chain connects TRBV5-5 to TRBJ2-2, with D perhaps given as TRBD1 or TRBD2 (5 bases each). The ends were cut back, 4 bases at V and 5 bases at J, with 12 bases in the middle. Germline V gene data show CDR1 as SGHKS and CDR2 as YYEKEE (reference sequence). This CDR3 spans 14 amino acids. CDR3 sequence (DNA): TGTGCCAGCAGCACGGGGAAGGGGACCGGGGAGCTGTTTTTT. Its translation is CASSTGKGTGELFF. The variable domain in full, completed from reference TRBV5-5 and TRBJ2-2, reads DAGVTQSPTHLIKTRGQQVTLRCSPISGHKSVSWYQQVLGQGPQFIFQYYEKEERGRGNFPDRFSARQFPNYSSELNVNALLLGDSALYLCASSTGKGTGELFFGEGSRLTVL.

This chain connects TRBV27 to TRBJ2-2; no clear D gene. Germline loops: CDR1 MNHEY, CDR2 SMNVEV (reference sequence). V shed 6 bases and J shed 8 bases, with 13 bases lying between them. CDR3 length equals 13 residues. CDR3 nucleotide sequence: TGTGCCAGCAGCCCCATAGGAATGGGGGAGCTGTTTTTT. Residues: CASSPIGMGELFF.

The chain combines TRBV7-3 with TRBJ2-3; tentatively, D is TRBD2 (6 bases). Germline V gene data show CDR1 as SGHTA and CDR2 as FQGTGA. V was shortened by 3 bases and J by 5 bases, with 12 bases between the two germline ends. This CDR3 spans 14 amino acids. CDR3 sequence: CASSLTQGGDTQYF. For the CDR3, the DNA is TGTGCCAGCAGCTTGACCCAGGGAGGAGATACGCAGTATTTT.

CDR3 in DNA: TGTGCCAGCAGCTTAGATCTAGGACTGACGAGCTATGGCTACACCTTC. The encoded protein is CASSLDLGLTSYGYTF. The chain combines TRBV11-2 with TRBJ1-2, with no clear D. The V gene's germline CDR1 is SGHAT and CDR2 FQNNGV. V lost 0 bases to trimming and J lost 4 bases, with 15 bases between them. The CDR3 runs to 16 residues.

J is TRBJ1-1 and V is TRBV29-1, with D possibly being TRBD1 (5 bases). Germline-derived CDR1 and CDR2 are SQVTM and ANQGSEA. This CDR3 contains 11 residues. Trimming removed 3 bases from V and 7 bases from J, with 9 bases in between. The CDR3 loop is CSVEGLGEAFF. The CDR3 nucleotides read TGCAGCGTTGAGGGACTTGGTGAAGCTTTCTTT. Using reference TRBV29-1 and TRBJ1-1 for the parts outside the CDR3, the full variable domain is SAVISQKPSRDICQRGTSLTIQCQVDSQVTMMFWYRQQPGQSLTLIATANQGSEATYESGFVIDKFPISRPNLTFSTLTVSNMSPEDSSIYLCSVEGLGEAFFGQGTRLTVV.

The chain uses TRBV9 and TRBJ2-7, with TRBD1 identical over 9 bases. Germline trimming cut 3 bases from V and 6 bases from J; bases unmatched to any gene: 13. Germline V gene lookup returns CDR1 SGDLS and CDR2 YYNGEE. The CDR3 is 16 amino acids. This chain's CDR3 is CASSAQHSGTGSEQYF. The CDR3, as DNA: TGTGCCAGCAGCGCTCAGCACTCCGGGACAGGGAGCGAGCAGTACTTC.

The chain has TRBV9 and TRBJ2-5, with D perhaps matching TRBD1 (6 bases). The CDR3 runs 15 residues. Germline CDR1 is SGDLS and CDR2 is YYNGEE. Deletions cut 0 bases from V and 2 bases from J, with 11 bases between. CDR3 DNA: TGTGCCAGCAGCGTAGTGGGGGCGGTACAAGAGACCCAGTACTTC. This sequence encodes CASSVVGAVQETQYF.

The chain links TRBV18 to TRBJ1-5; 8 bases line up with TRBD1. This CDR3 contains 15 residues. Germline-derived CDR1 and CDR2 are KGHSH and LQKENI. The V segment lost 0 bases and the J segment 5 bases; nucleotides outside the gene matches: 3. This CDR3 reads CASSPPGTGDQPQHF. For the CDR3, the DNA is TGTGCCAGCTCACCACCCGGGACAGGAGATCAGCCCCAGCATTTT.